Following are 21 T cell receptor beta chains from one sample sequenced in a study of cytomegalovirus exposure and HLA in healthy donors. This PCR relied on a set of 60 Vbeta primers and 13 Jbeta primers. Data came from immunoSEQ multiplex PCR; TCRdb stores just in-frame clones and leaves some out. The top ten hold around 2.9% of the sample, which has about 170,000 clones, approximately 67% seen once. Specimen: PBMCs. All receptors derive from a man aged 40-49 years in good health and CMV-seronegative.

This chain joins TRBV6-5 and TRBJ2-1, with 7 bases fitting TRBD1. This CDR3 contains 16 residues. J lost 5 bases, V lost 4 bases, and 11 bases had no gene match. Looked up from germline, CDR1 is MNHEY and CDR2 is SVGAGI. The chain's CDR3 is CASSSTGFIPNNEQFF. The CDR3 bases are TGTGCCAGCAGTTCGACAGGGTTTATCCCTAACAATGAGCAGTTCTTC.

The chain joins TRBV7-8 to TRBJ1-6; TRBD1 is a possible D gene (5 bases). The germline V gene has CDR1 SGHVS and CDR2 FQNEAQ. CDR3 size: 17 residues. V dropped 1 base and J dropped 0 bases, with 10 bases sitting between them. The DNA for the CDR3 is TGTGCCAGCAGCTTAGTAGGGGCCAGCTCCTATAATTCACCCCTCCACTTT. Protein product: CASSLVGASSYNSPLHF.

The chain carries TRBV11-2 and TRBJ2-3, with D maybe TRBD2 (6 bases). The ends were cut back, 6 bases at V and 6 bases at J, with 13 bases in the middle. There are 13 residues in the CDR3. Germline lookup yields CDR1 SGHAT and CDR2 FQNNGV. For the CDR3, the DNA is TGTGCCAGCAGTTCAATGGGACTGGATACGCAGTATTTT. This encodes CASSSMGLDTQYF. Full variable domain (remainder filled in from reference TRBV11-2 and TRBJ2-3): EAGVAQSPRYKIIEKRQSVAFWCNPISGHATLYWYQQILGQGPKLLIQFQNNGVVDDSQLPKDRFSAERLKGVDSTLKIQPAKLEDSAVYLCASSSMGLDTQYFGPGTRLTVL.

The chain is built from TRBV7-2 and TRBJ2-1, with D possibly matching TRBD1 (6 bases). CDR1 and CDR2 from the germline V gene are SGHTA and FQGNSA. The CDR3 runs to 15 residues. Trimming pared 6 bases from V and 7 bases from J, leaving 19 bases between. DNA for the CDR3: TGTGCCAGCAGAAAAGGGGGATCTCAAAGGAATGAGCAGTTCTTC. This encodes CASRKGGSQRNEQFF.

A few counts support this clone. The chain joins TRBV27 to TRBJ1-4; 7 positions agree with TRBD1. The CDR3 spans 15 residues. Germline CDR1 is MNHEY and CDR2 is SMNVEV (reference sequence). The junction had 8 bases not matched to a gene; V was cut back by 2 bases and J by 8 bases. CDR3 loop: CASSLRQGGREKLFF. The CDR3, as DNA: TGTGCCAGCAGTTTACGGCAGGGGGGTAGGGAAAAACTGTTTTTT.

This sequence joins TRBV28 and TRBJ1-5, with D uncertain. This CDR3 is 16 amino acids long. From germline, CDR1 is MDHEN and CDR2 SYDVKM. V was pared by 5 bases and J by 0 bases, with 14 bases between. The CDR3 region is CASSRSVGNSNQPQHF. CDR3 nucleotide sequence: TGTGCCAGCAGTCGGTCGGTCGGTAATAGCAATCAGCCCCAGCATTTT.

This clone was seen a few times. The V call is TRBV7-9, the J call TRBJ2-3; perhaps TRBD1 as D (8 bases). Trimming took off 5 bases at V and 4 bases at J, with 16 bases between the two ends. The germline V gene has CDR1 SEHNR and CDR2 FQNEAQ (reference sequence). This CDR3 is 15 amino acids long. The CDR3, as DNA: TGTGCCAGCAGCCTCACAGGGGGAGGGTCAGATACGCAGTATTTT. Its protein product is CASSLTGGGSDTQYF.

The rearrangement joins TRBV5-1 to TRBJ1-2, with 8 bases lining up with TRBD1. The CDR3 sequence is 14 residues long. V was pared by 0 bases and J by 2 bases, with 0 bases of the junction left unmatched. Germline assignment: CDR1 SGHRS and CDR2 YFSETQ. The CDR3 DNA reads TGCGCCAGCAGCTTGGGGACAGGGAACTATGGCTACACCTTC. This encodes CASSLGTGNYGYTF.

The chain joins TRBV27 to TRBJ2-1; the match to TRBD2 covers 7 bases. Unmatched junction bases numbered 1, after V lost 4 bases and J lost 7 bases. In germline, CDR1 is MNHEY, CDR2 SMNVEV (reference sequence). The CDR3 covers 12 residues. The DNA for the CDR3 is TGTGCCAGCAGTTCTAGCGGTAATGAGCAGTTCTTC. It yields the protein CASSSSGNEQFF.

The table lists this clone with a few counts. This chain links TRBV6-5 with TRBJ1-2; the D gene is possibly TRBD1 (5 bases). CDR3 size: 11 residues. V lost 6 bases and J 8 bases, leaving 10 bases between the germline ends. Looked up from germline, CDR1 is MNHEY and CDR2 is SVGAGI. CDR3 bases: TGTGCCAGCAGATATCAGGGCGGCTACACCTTC. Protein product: CASRYQGGYTF.

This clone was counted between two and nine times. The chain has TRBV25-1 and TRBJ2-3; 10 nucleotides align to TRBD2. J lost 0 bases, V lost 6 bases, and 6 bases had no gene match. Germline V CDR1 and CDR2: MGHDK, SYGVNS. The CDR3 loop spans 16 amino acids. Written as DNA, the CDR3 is TGTGCCAGCAGCTGGACTAGCGGAACTAGCACAGATACGCAGTATTTT. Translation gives CASSWTSGTSTDTQYF.

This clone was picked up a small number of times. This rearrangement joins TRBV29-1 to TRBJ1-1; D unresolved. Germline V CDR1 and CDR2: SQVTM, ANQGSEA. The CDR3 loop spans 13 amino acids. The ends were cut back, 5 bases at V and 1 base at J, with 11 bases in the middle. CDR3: CSVISVPNTEAFF. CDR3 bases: TGCAGCGTTATTTCTGTTCCGAACACTGAAGCTTTCTTT.

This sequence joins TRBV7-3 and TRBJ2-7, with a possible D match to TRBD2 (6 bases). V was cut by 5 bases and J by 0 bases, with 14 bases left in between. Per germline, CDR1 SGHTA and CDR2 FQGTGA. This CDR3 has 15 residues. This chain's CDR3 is CASSQLAGSSYEQYF. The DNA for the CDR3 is TGTGCCAGCAGCCAACTCGCCGGGAGCTCCTACGAGCAGTACTTC.

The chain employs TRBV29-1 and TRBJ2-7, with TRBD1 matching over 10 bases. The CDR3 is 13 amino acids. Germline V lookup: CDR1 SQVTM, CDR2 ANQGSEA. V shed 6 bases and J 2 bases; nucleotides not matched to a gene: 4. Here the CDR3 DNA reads TGCAGCGTCGAGGACAGGGGGGCCTACGAGCAGTACTTC. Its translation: CSVEDRGAYEQYF.

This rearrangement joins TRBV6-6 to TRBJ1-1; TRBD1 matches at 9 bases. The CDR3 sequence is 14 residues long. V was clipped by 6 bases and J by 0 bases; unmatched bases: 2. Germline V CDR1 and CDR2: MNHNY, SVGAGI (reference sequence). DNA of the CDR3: TGTGCCAGCAGCGACAGGGGGGTGAACACTGAAGCTTTCTTT. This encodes CASSDRGVNTEAFF.

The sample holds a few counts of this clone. The CDR3 sequence is CASSSTGTGSEKLFF. The CDR3 DNA reads TGTGCCAGCAGCTCTACCGGGACAGGGAGTGAAAAACTGTTTTTT. The chain couples TRBV5-4 to TRBJ1-4, with 9 bases aligning to TRBD1. V shed 3 bases and J 7 bases; nucleotides not matched to a gene: 7. The CDR3 covers 15 residues. Germline lookup yields CDR1 SGHNT and CDR2 YYREEE (reference sequence).

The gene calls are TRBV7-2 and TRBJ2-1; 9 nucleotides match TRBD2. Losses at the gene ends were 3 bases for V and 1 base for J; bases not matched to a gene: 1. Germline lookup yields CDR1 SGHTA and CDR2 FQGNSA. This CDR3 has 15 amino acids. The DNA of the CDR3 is TGTGCCAGCAGCTTTAGCGGGAGATCCTACAATGAGCAGTTCTTC. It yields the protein CASSFSGRSYNEQFF.

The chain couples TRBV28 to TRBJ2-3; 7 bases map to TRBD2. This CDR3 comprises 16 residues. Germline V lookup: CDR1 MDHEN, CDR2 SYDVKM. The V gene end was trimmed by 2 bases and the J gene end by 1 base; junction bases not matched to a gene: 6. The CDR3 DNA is TGTGCCAGCAGTTTAAGGAGCGGGGCCGGCACAGATACGCAGTATTTT. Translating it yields CASSLRSGAGTDTQYF.

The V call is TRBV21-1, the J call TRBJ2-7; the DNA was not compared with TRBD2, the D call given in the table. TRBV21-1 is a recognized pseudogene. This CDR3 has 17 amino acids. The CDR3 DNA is TGTGCCAGCAGCAAAGCGTCGGGGAGGGTTCATTCAGGGTGGCAGTACTTC. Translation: CASSKASGRVHSGWQYF.

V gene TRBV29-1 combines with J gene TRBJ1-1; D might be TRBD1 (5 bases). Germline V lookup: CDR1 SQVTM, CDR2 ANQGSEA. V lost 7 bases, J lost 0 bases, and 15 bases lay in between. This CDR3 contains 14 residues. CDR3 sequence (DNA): TGCAGCGGCACAAGGGGCGGGATGAACACTGAAGCTTTCTTT. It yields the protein CSGTRGGMNTEAFF.

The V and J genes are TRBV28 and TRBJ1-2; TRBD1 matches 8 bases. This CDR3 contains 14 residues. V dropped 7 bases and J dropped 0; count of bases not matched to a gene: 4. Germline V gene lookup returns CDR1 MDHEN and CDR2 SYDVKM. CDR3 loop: CASKRQGPNYGYTF. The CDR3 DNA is TGTGCCAGCAAAAGACAGGGGCCTAACTATGGCTACACCTTC.